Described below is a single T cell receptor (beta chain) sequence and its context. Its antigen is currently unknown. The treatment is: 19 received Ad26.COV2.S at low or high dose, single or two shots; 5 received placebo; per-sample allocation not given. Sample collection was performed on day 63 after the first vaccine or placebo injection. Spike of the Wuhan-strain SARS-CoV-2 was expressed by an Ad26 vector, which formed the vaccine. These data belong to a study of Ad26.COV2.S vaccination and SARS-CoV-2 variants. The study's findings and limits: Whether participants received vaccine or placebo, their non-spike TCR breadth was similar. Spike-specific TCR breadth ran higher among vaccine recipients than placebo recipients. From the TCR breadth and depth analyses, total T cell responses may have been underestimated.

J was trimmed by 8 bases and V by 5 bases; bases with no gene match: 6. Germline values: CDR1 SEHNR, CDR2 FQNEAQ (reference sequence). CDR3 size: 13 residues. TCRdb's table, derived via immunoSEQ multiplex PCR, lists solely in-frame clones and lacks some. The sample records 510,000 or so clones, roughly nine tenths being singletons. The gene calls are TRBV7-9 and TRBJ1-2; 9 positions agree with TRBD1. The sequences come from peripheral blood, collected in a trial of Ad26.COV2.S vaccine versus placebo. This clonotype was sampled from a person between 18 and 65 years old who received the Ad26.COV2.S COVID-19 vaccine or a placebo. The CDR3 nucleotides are TGTGCCAGCAGCACATGGACAGGGGAAGGCTACACCTTC. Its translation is CASSTWTGEGYTF.